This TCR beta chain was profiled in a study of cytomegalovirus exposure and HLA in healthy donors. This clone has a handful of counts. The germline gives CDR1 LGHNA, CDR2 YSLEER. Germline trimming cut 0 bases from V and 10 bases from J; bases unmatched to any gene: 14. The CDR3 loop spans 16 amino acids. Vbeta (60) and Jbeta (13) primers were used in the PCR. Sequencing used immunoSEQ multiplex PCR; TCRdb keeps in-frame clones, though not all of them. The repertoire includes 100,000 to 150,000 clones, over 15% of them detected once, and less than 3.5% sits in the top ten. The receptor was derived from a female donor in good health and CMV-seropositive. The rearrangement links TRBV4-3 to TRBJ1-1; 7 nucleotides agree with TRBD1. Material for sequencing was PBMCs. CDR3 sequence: CASSQDVRGGAGGAFF. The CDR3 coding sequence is TGCGCCAGCAGCCAAGACGTGAGAGGGGGCGCGGGTGGAGCTTTCTTT.